A selection of T cell receptor beta chains follows, all from one sample in a study of blood T cell repertoires in COVID-19. Profiled with immunoSEQ multiplex PCR; TCRdb holds only in-frame clones, not every one. Of a few hundred thousand clones in the sample, around 83% were seen once. Sequencing used peripheral blood. These receptors originate from a young man with active or convalescent COVID-19. Both conserved end residues are part of each CDR3. Each record gives: D gene, clone size, V gene, J gene, CDR3 DNA, CDR3 protein. D genes are given only for firm matches. Size is stated for part of the rows, as once, few or many counts, or as a class when the clone is expanded.

-	once	TRBV5-8	TRBJ1-3	TGTGCCAGCAGCGCGGGACTTTCGAACACCATATATTTT	CASSAGLSNTIYF
TRBD1	-	TRBV2	TRBJ2-6	TGTGCCAGCACCACAGGGGCTGGGGCCAACGTCCTGACTTTC	CASTTGAGANVLTF
-	-	TRBV6-5	TRBJ1-1	TGTGCCAGCAGTTCGGACAGAGAAGGTTACACTGAAGCTTTCTTT	CASSSDREGYTEAFF
TRBD1	-	TRBV2	TRBJ2-5	TGTGCCAGCAGTCTGGGACAGCTACCGGGATTCCAGTACTTC	CASSLGQLPGFQYF
TRBD1	-	TRBV11-3	TRBJ1-2	TGTGCCAGCAGCTCCAACGTCGACAGGGTGTATGGCTACACCTTC	CASSSNVDRVYGYTF
TRBD2	-	TRBV9	TRBJ2-1	TGTGCCAGCAGCGTGGAGCCACTAGCGGGGGAGTACAATGAGCAGTTCTTC	CASSVEPLAGEYNEQFF
TRBD2	-	TRBV19	TRBJ2-1	TGTGCCAGTAGTCCCAAGACTAGCGGGAGTATGCATGAGCAGTTCTTC	CASSPKTSGSMHEQFF
-	-	TRBV4-1	TRBJ1-2	TGCGCCAGCAGCCAAGAACAGGGTCCCTTTGTAGGCTACACCTTC	CASSQEQGPFVGYTF
TRBD1	-	TRBV6-5	TRBJ1-2	TGTGCCATGCGAGCAGGGGGGATCTATGGCTACACCTTC	CAMRAGGIYGYTF
-	-	TRBV15	TRBJ2-1	TGTGCCACCAGCAGGGACAGAAACTACAATGAGCAGTTCTTC	CATSRDRNYNEQFF
TRBD2	-	TRBV7-9	TRBJ2-7	TGTGCCAGCAGCTTAGTATCGGGGGGCGAGCAGTACTTC	CASSLVSGGEQYF
TRBD1	-	TRBV5-1	TRBJ1-1	TGCGCCAGCAGCTTGGCCCCGACAGGGGGTAACACTGAAGCTTTCTTT	CASSLAPTGGNTEAFF
-	-	TRBV27	TRBJ1-2	TGTGCCAGCAGTTTATCAGGGAGCTATGGCTACACCTTC	CASSLSGSYGYTF
-	-	TRBV5-5	TRBJ1-6	TGTGCCAGCAGCCTTCCAATCCTAGGCCCTTCACCCCTCCACTTT	CASSLPILGPSPLHF
-	-	TRBV5-1	TRBJ2-1	TGCGCCAGCAGCTGGGGAGAGGGTGAGCAGTTCTTC	CASSWGEGEQFF
TRBD2	-	TRBV5-5	TRBJ2-3	TGTGCCAGCAGCAACCCAGCGGGGACTGGCCCCACAGATACGCAGTATTTT	CASSNPAGTGPTDTQYF
TRBD2	-	TRBV5-1	TRBJ2-4	TGCGCCAGCAGCTTGGCGGGCGGGGGACGAAACATTCAGTACTTC	CASSLAGGGRNIQYF
-	-	TRBV7-3	TRBJ2-2	TGTGCCAGCAGCCAAACAGGGAACACCGGGGAGCTGTTTTTT	CASSQTGNTGELFF
-	-	TRBV7-3	TRBJ1-1	TGTGCCAGCAGCTCTAGAACAAACACTGAAGCTTTCTTT	CASSSRTNTEAFF
-	-	TRBV5-5	TRBJ2-7	TGTGCCAGCAGCGTTGCCCCGGGACACCAATACGAGCAGTACTTC	CASSVAPGHQYEQYF
-	-	TRBV20-1	TRBJ2-7	TGCAGTGCTAGTGTCCCGGAGGAGCAGTACTTC	CSASVPEEQYF
-	-	TRBV4-3	TRBJ2-7	TGCGCCAGCAGCCAGACGAGGGGGACCCCCTACGAGCAGTACTTC	CASSQTRGTPYEQYF
-	-	TRBV7-2	TRBJ1-5	TGTGCCAGCAGCTTAGAACGGAATCAGCCCCAGCATTTT	CASSLERNQPQHF
-	-	TRBV5-1	TRBJ2-7	TGCGCCAGCAGCTTGGGGCCGTCTTGGGAGCAGTACTTC	CASSLGPSWEQYF
-	-	TRBV28	TRBJ2-7	TGTGCCAGCCTGTGGCCACGGGTGGAGCAGTACTTC	CASLWPRVEQYF
TRBD1	-	TRBV4-1	TRBJ1-1	TGCGCCAGCAGGGACCCGGGACAGTTAACTGAAGCTTTCTTT	CASRDPGQLTEAFF
-	-	TRBV28	TRBJ1-3	TGTGCCAGCACCCTCTGGCGGGCTGGAAACACCATATATTTT	CASTLWRAGNTIYF
-	few	TRBV7-9	TRBJ1-6	TGTGCCAGCAGCTTAGAACAAGGAGCCGGTGGGAATTCACCCCTCCACTTT	CASSLEQGAGGNSPLHF
-	-	TRBV28	TRBJ1-4	TGTGCCAGCAGGGGGCTGGACGGTAATGAAAAACTGTTTTTT	CASRGLDGNEKLFF
TRBD1	few	TRBV19	TRBJ1-5	TGTGCCAGTAGTCCAGGGACAGGGGGACAGCCCCAGCATTTT	CASSPGTGGQPQHF
TRBD2	-	TRBV6-5	TRBJ2-5	TGTGCCACCGCGGGGGGGAACCAAGAGACCCAGTACTTC	CATAGGNQETQYF
TRBD1	-	TRBV9	TRBJ1-2	TGTGCCAGCAGCGCCGGACAGGGTATCTATGGCTACACCTTC	CASSAGQGIYGYTF
-	-	TRBV7-9	TRBJ1-1	TGTGCCAGCAGCCCCTTCAGACAGCCTCATGAAGCTTTCTTT	CASSPFRQPHEAFF
TRBD2	-	TRBV5-4	TRBJ2-3	TGTGCCAGCAGCTTGGGCCTAGCGGGCCCAGGCACAGATACGCAGTATTTT	CASSLGLAGPGTDTQYF
TRBD1	-	TRBV18	TRBJ1-2	TGTGCCAGCTCTCTTGAACAGGGGGCACTGGGCTACACCTTC	CASSLEQGALGYTF
TRBD1	once	TRBV27	TRBJ1-2	TGTGCCAGCAGTTTTTACGGGACAGGGATTAGTGGCTACACCTTC	CASSFYGTGISGYTF
-	-	TRBV7-9	TRBJ1-3	TGTGCCAGCAGCTTACTCGGAAACACCATATATTTT	CASSLLGNTIYF
-	-	TRBV11-1	TRBJ2-3	TGTGCCAGCATCGGGCTACACAGGGGGGGGGACGGTACGCAGTATTTT	CASIGLHRGGDGTQYF
TRBD2	-	TRBV9	TRBJ2-5	TGTGCCAGCAGCGCGACGGGACTAGGCGTAGAGACCCAGTACTTC	CASSATGLGVETQYF
-	-	TRBV28	TRBJ1-3	TGTGCCAGCAGTAAACAACAGGGTGGCGGTGGAAACACCATATATTTT	CASSKQQGGGGNTIYF
-	-	TRBV9	TRBJ2-6	TGTGCCAGCAGCTCCAGCGGTCCTGGGGCCAACGTCCTGACTTTC	CASSSSGPGANVLTF
TRBD1	-	TRBV10-3	TRBJ2-7	TGTGCCATCAGTGCCGGACAGGGAGCAGGACTCGACGAGCAGTACTTC	CAISAGQGAGLDEQYF
TRBD1	-	TRBV30	TRBJ1-4	TGTGCCTGGAGCCAAAACAGGGGGTTCGGTGAAAAACTGTTTTTT	CAWSQNRGFGEKLFF
TRBD2	-	TRBV9	TRBJ2-1	TGTGCCAGCAGCGTATCCGGGAGGGACTACAATGAGCAGTTCTTC	CASSVSGRDYNEQFF
TRBD1	-	TRBV4-2	TRBJ1-4	TGTGCCAGCAGCCGCGACAGGGAGGCAAAACTGTTTTTT	CASSRDREAKLFF
-	-	TRBV7-9	TRBJ2-7	TGTGCCAGCAGGTCCGTCGGGGCCTACGAGCAGTACTTC	CASRSVGAYEQYF
-	-	TRBV5-1	TRBJ2-1	TGCGCCAGCAGGGCAGGTTCCTACAATGAGCAGTTCTTC	CASRAGSYNEQFF
-	-	TRBV6-5	TRBJ1-4	TGTGCCAGCATCGGTGCAACTAATGAAAAACTGTTTTTT	CASIGATNEKLFF
-	-	TRBV19	TRBJ2-2	TGTGCCAGTAGTATGAAGTGGGAGACCGGGGAGCTGTTTTTT	CASSMKWETGELFF
TRBD1	-	TRBV6-2/TRBV6-3	TRBJ1-4	TGTGCCAGCAGTTACCAACAGGGGAATGAAAAACTGTTTTTT	CASSYQQGNEKLFF
-	few	TRBV6-5	TRBJ1-1	TGTGCCAGCAGTTACTTCCACAGCCTGAACACTGAAGCTTTCTTT	CASSYFHSLNTEAFF
-	once	TRBV7-9	TRBJ1-1	TGTGCCAGCAGCTTCGGACAGTCCTTTGAAGCTTTCTTT	CASSFGQSFEAFF
-	-	TRBV19	TRBJ1-5	TGTGCCAGTAGTACCAACCCATGGGAGGCCCTTCAGCCCCAGCATTTT	CASSTNPWEALQPQHF
-	-	TRBV9	TRBJ2-7	TGTGCCAGCAGCCTAACCAGGTATAGCTCCTACGAGCAGTACTTC	CASSLTRYSSYEQYF